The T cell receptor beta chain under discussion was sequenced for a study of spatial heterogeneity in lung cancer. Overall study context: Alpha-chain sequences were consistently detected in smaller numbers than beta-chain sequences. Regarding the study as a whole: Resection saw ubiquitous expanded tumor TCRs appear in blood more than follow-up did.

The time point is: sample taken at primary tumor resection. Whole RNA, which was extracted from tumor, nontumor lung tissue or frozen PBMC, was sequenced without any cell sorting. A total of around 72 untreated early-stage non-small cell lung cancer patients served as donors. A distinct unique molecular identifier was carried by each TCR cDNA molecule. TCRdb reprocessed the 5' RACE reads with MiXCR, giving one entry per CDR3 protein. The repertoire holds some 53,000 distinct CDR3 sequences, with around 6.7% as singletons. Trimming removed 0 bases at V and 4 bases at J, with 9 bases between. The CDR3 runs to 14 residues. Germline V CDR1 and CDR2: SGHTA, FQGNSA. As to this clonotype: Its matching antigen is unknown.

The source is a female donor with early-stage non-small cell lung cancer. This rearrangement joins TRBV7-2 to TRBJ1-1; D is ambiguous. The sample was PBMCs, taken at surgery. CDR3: CASSLAGGGTEAFF. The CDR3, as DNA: TGTGCCAGCAGCTTAGCGGGCGGTGGCACTGAAGCTTTCTTT. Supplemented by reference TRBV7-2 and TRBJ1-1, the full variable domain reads GAGVSQSPSNKVTEKGKDVELRCDPISGHTALYWYRQSLGQGLEFLIYFQGNSAPDKSGLPSDRFSAERTGGSVSTLTIQRTQQEDSAVYLCASSLAGGGTEAFFGQGTRLTVV.